A selection of T cell receptor beta chains follows, all from one sample in a study of PD-L1 blockade in urothelial cancer. The data were produced by immunoSEQ multiplex PCR, yet TCRdb's version contains in-frame clones alone and is incomplete. The sample holds roughly 130,000 clones; approximately 88% are singletons and the top ten take 3% to 4%. Material: PBMCs, obtained around atezolizumab (anti-PD-L1) treatment. Receptor source: a man aged 50 to 60 with urothelial cancer. Each CDR3 is given with its conserved first and last residue. The order of the fields is CDR3 length, D gene, J gene, V gene, clone size, CDR3 DNA, CDR3 protein. D genes are given only for firm matches. Some rows have no size entry. The others give once, few or many, or a class for an expanded clone.

cdr3_length: 12
d_call: NA
j_call: TRBJ2-7
v_call: TRBV7-9
clone_size: once
cdr3_nt: TGTGCCAGCCACTCCGACAGATACGAGCAGTACTTC
cdr3_aa: CASHSDRYEQYF

cdr3_length: 16
d_call: NA
j_call: TRBJ1-3
v_call: TRBV9
clone_size: NA
cdr3_nt: TGTGCCAGCAGCGTAGGGGAAGGAGGTGCAGGAAACACCATATATTTT
cdr3_aa: CASSVGEGGAGNTIYF

cdr3_length: 15
d_call: NA
j_call: TRBJ2-4
v_call: TRBV6-1
clone_size: once
cdr3_nt: TGTGCCAGCAGCATAGTACGGGTAGCCAAAAACATTCAGTACTTC
cdr3_aa: CASSIVRVAKNIQYF

cdr3_length: 13
d_call: NA
j_call: TRBJ2-2
v_call: TRBV9
clone_size: NA
cdr3_nt: TGTGCCAGCAGCGTGGAGCTCACCGGGGAGCTGTTTTTT
cdr3_aa: CASSVELTGELFF

cdr3_length: 14
d_call: TRBD1
j_call: TRBJ1-5
v_call: TRBV19
clone_size: NA
cdr3_nt: TGTGCCAGTAGTTTCGGACAGGGTTACCAGCCCCAGCATTTT
cdr3_aa: CASSFGQGYQPQHF

cdr3_length: 15
d_call: TRBD2
j_call: TRBJ2-1
v_call: TRBV5-1
clone_size: NA
cdr3_nt: TGCGCCAGCAGCTGGACTAGCGGGGCCTCCAATGAGCAGTTCTTC
cdr3_aa: CASSWTSGASNEQFF

cdr3_length: 14
d_call: NA
j_call: TRBJ2-5
v_call: TRBV28
clone_size: NA
cdr3_nt: TGTGCCAGCAAAGGAGGGCGGGTACAAGAGACCCAGTACTTC
cdr3_aa: CASKGGRVQETQYF

cdr3_length: 14
d_call: TRBD1
j_call: TRBJ2-7
v_call: TRBV27
clone_size: NA
cdr3_nt: TGTGCCAGCAGTAAACAGGGGATCCGGTACGAGCAGTACTTC
cdr3_aa: CASSKQGIRYEQYF

cdr3_length: 15
d_call: NA
j_call: TRBJ1-4
v_call: TRBV30
clone_size: NA
cdr3_nt: TGTGCCTGGAGTGGCTCCAGCGGAGGAAATGAAAAACTGTTTTTT
cdr3_aa: CAWSGSSGGNEKLFF

cdr3_length: 18
d_call: TRBD2
j_call: TRBJ2-1
v_call: TRBV4-1
clone_size: NA
cdr3_nt: TGCGCCAGCAGCCAAGTTGGGACTAGCGTAGAGCGGCGGAATGAGCAGTTCTTC
cdr3_aa: CASSQVGTSVERRNEQFF

cdr3_length: 11
d_call: NA
j_call: TRBJ2-7
v_call: TRBV27
clone_size: few
cdr3_nt: TGTGCCAGCAGTTCAACGGGGGAGCAGTACTTC
cdr3_aa: CASSSTGEQYF

cdr3_length: 16
d_call: NA
j_call: TRBJ1-4
v_call: TRBV6-6
clone_size: NA
cdr3_nt: TGTGCCAGCAGTTACCCGCACGGGGATACTAATGAAAAACTGTTTTTT
cdr3_aa: CASSYPHGDTNEKLFF

cdr3_length: 14
d_call: TRBD2
j_call: TRBJ2-3
v_call: TRBV2
clone_size: NA
cdr3_nt: TGTGCCAGCGAGGGACTAGCGGTAACAGATACGCAGTATTTT
cdr3_aa: CASEGLAVTDTQYF

cdr3_length: 13
d_call: TRBD1
j_call: TRBJ1-5
v_call: TRBV15
clone_size: NA
cdr3_nt: TGTGCCACCAGCATGGACAGGGCTCAGCCCCAGCATTTT
cdr3_aa: CATSMDRAQPQHF

cdr3_length: 15
d_call: TRBD1
j_call: TRBJ2-7
v_call: TRBV5-5
clone_size: NA
cdr3_nt: TGTGCCAGCAGCTTTTCCGGGACAGTACCCTACGAGCAGTACTTC
cdr3_aa: CASSFSGTVPYEQYF

cdr3_length: 17
d_call: TRBD2
j_call: TRBJ2-1
v_call: TRBV19
clone_size: NA
cdr3_nt: TGTGCCAGTAGTTCACTAGGGACTAGCGGAATTTACAATGAGCAGTTCTTC
cdr3_aa: CASSSLGTSGIYNEQFF

cdr3_length: 15
d_call: NA
j_call: TRBJ1-5
v_call: TRBV28
clone_size: once
cdr3_nt: TGTGCCAGCAAATACAGGGACGGGTACAATCAGCCCCAGCATTTT
cdr3_aa: CASKYRDGYNQPQHF

cdr3_length: 13
d_call: NA
j_call: TRBJ1-5
v_call: TRBV11-1
clone_size: once
cdr3_nt: TGTGCCAGCCAAGGCGGGGTCAATCAGCCCCAGCATTTT
cdr3_aa: CASQGGVNQPQHF

cdr3_length: 15
d_call: TRBD2
j_call: TRBJ2-1
v_call: TRBV5-4
clone_size: NA
cdr3_nt: TGTGCCAGCAGCTTCACTAGCGACTCCTACAATGAGCAGTTCTTC
cdr3_aa: CASSFTSDSYNEQFF

cdr3_length: 13
d_call: TRBD1
j_call: TRBJ2-7
v_call: TRBV10-1
clone_size: NA
cdr3_nt: TGCGCCAGACACAGGGGGCTGGACTACGAGCAGTACTTC
cdr3_aa: CARHRGLDYEQYF

cdr3_length: 13
d_call: NA
j_call: TRBJ2-7
v_call: TRBV4-1
clone_size: NA
cdr3_nt: TGCGCCAGCAGCCAAGTATTGCCAGACGAGCAGTACTTC
cdr3_aa: CASSQVLPDEQYF

cdr3_length: 13
d_call: NA
j_call: TRBJ1-1
v_call: TRBV2
clone_size: NA
cdr3_nt: TGTGCCAGCAGTGAATTTTCCAGGACTAAAGCTTTCTTT
cdr3_aa: CASSEFSRTKAFF

cdr3_length: 15
d_call: NA
j_call: TRBJ2-7
v_call: TRBV6-1
clone_size: NA
cdr3_nt: TGTGCCAGCCTTCGTGGTAGCGGAAACGACTACGAGCAGTACTTC
cdr3_aa: CASLRGSGNDYEQYF

cdr3_length: 16
d_call: NA
j_call: TRBJ2-4
v_call: TRBV9
clone_size: NA
cdr3_nt: TGTGCCAGCAGCGTAGGGGGCGCCTTAGCCAAAAACATTCAGTACTTC
cdr3_aa: CASSVGGALAKNIQYF

cdr3_length: 16
d_call: NA
j_call: TRBJ2-3
v_call: TRBV28
clone_size: NA
cdr3_nt: TGTGCCAGCAGCGGCTGGGTTGCGGGATCCACAGATACGCAGTATTTT
cdr3_aa: CASSGWVAGSTDTQYF

cdr3_length: 16
d_call: TRBD2
j_call: TRBJ2-1
v_call: TRBV9
clone_size: NA
cdr3_nt: TGTGCCAGCAGCCCCGGGAGCGGGAGCTCCTACAATGAGCAGTTCTTC
cdr3_aa: CASSPGSGSSYNEQFF

cdr3_length: 12
d_call: NA
j_call: TRBJ2-1
v_call: TRBV7-3
clone_size: once
cdr3_nt: TGTGCCAGCACCGACTATATGGATGAGCAGTTCTTC
cdr3_aa: CASTDYMDEQFF

cdr3_length: 11
d_call: NA
j_call: TRBJ2-1
v_call: TRBV29-1
clone_size: NA
cdr3_nt: TGCAGCGCCAGACAGACGGTTGAGCAGTTCTTC
cdr3_aa: CSARQTVEQFF

cdr3_length: 13
d_call: NA
j_call: TRBJ1-5
v_call: TRBV2
clone_size: few
cdr3_nt: TGTGCCAGCAAGGCGGCAGAGAATCAGCCCCAGCATTTT
cdr3_aa: CASKAAENQPQHF

cdr3_length: 14
d_call: NA
j_call: TRBJ2-7
v_call: TRBV7-7
clone_size: NA
cdr3_nt: TGTGCTAGCAGCTCTGGGTCAGGGGCTTACGAGCAGTACTTC
cdr3_aa: CASSSGSGAYEQYF

cdr3_length: 20
d_call: TRBD2
j_call: TRBJ2-2
v_call: TRBV6-1
clone_size: NA
cdr3_nt: TGTGCCAGCAGTGATTTAACTAGCGGGAGACCCCGATCTAACACCGGGGAGCTGTTTTTT
cdr3_aa: CASSDLTSGRPRSNTGELFF

cdr3_length: 14
d_call: NA
j_call: TRBJ2-7
v_call: TRBV30
clone_size: once
cdr3_nt: TGTGCCTGGAGTAGAACGGGAGACCCCTACGAGCAGTACTTC
cdr3_aa: CAWSRTGDPYEQYF

cdr3_length: 16
d_call: TRBD1
j_call: TRBJ1-6
v_call: TRBV5-1
clone_size: NA
cdr3_nt: TGCGCCAGCAGCATCTCCGGGACAGGGGGCAGGTCACCCCTCCACTTT
cdr3_aa: CASSISGTGGRSPLHF

cdr3_length: 16
d_call: TRBD1
j_call: TRBJ2-1
v_call: TRBV27
clone_size: NA
cdr3_nt: TGTGCCAGCAGTTCCTTCAGGGGGCTCGGGAACAATGAGCAGTTCTTC
cdr3_aa: CASSSFRGLGNNEQFF

cdr3_length: 14
d_call: TRBD2
j_call: TRBJ2-4
v_call: TRBV11-1
clone_size: NA
cdr3_nt: TGTGCCAGCAGCCAGGATACGGGGGGAAACATTCAGTACTTC
cdr3_aa: CASSQDTGGNIQYF

cdr3_length: 12
d_call: NA
j_call: TRBJ2-7
v_call: TRBV30
clone_size: NA
cdr3_nt: TGTGCCTGGAGCAGTTTAAACTACGAGCAGTACTTC
cdr3_aa: CAWSSLNYEQYF

cdr3_length: 14
d_call: NA
j_call: TRBJ1-2
v_call: TRBV6-1
clone_size: NA
cdr3_nt: TGTGCCAGCAGTCCAGGGCCCCGCGTCTATGGCTACACCTTC
cdr3_aa: CASSPGPRVYGYTF

cdr3_length: 14
d_call: NA
j_call: TRBJ2-5
v_call: TRBV6-5
clone_size: once
cdr3_nt: TGTGCCAGCAGGCCCGGGTGGCTAGAAGAGACCCAGTACTTC
cdr3_aa: CASRPGWLEETQYF

cdr3_length: 18
d_call: TRBD2
j_call: TRBJ2-1
v_call: TRBV5-4
clone_size: once
cdr3_nt: TGTGCCAGCAGCAATGGAGTGGGACTAAGCGCTTACTACAATGAGCAGTTCTTC
cdr3_aa: CASSNGVGLSAYYNEQFF

cdr3_length: 15
d_call: NA
j_call: TRBJ2-7
v_call: TRBV7-2
clone_size: NA
cdr3_nt: TGTGCCAGCAGCGTCTACACGGCGGGTCTGGACGAGCAGTACTTC
cdr3_aa: CASSVYTAGLDEQYF

cdr3_length: 15
d_call: TRBD1
j_call: TRBJ1-5
v_call: TRBV19
clone_size: NA
cdr3_nt: TGTGCCAGTAGACCCGGGACAGGGAGCAATCAGCCCCAGCATTTT
cdr3_aa: CASRPGTGSNQPQHF

cdr3_length: 12
d_call: NA
j_call: TRBJ2-7
v_call: TRBV28
clone_size: NA
cdr3_nt: TGTGCCAGCAGATCGACTCAATACGAGCAGTACTTC
cdr3_aa: CASRSTQYEQYF

cdr3_length: 18
d_call: TRBD2
j_call: TRBJ2-5
v_call: TRBV14
clone_size: NA
cdr3_nt: TGTGCCAGCAGCCGGGAAAGCGCGGGACTAGCGGTCCAAGAGACCCAGTACTTC
cdr3_aa: CASSRESAGLAVQETQYF

cdr3_length: 13
d_call: TRBD2
j_call: TRBJ2-7
v_call: TRBV7-2
clone_size: NA
cdr3_nt: TGTGCCAGCACCGCGGGAGGGCCATACGAGCAGTACTTC
cdr3_aa: CASTAGGPYEQYF

cdr3_length: 14
d_call: NA
j_call: TRBJ2-2
v_call: TRBV7-3
clone_size: NA
cdr3_nt: TGTGCCAGCAGCCCAGCACTAGGGGGCGGGGAGCTGTTTTTT
cdr3_aa: CASSPALGGGELFF

cdr3_length: 14
d_call: NA
j_call: TRBJ1-2
v_call: TRBV7-2
clone_size: NA
cdr3_nt: TGTGCCAGCAGCTTAGGTGGAGCGCTCTATGGCTACACCTTC
cdr3_aa: CASSLGGALYGYTF

cdr3_length: 13
d_call: NA
j_call: TRBJ2-5
v_call: TRBV5-6
clone_size: NA
cdr3_nt: TGTGCCAGCAGCTTGCCCGGGAGAGAGACCCAGTACTTC
cdr3_aa: CASSLPGRETQYF

cdr3_length: 14
d_call: TRBD2
j_call: TRBJ2-1
v_call: TRBV19
clone_size: NA
cdr3_nt: TGTGCCAGTGTAGGTCGCGGGAGCAGCGATGAGCAGTTCTTC
cdr3_aa: CASVGRGSSDEQFF

cdr3_length: 12
d_call: TRBD1
j_call: TRBJ2-7
v_call: TRBV2
clone_size: NA
cdr3_nt: TGTGCCAGCAGTGAAGCGGGACAGGGTCAGTACTTC
cdr3_aa: CASSEAGQGQYF

cdr3_length: 14
d_call: NA
j_call: TRBJ1-1
v_call: TRBV2
clone_size: NA
cdr3_nt: TGTGCCAGCAGGTACAGGATTATGAACACTGAAGCTTTCTTT
cdr3_aa: CASRYRIMNTEAFF